The sequence of this T cell receptor (beta chain) was determined in a study of OX40 agonist ivuxolimab in advanced cancers. Clones were sequenced by immunoSEQ multiplex PCR, and TCRdb holds only the in-frame ones, with some missing. The sample records tens of thousands of clones, approximately 90% being singletons. This clone has only one observation. CDR3 length equals 13 residues. The V end lost 2 bases, the J end lost 5 bases, and 7 bases lay between the germline ends. Germline CDR1 reads MNHNS; CDR2 reads SASEGT. This TCR was sampled from an adult with an advanced solid tumor such as melanoma, head and neck, liver or kidney cancer. V gene TRBV6-1 combines with J gene TRBJ2-1; D is ambiguous. Sequenced material: CD4+ or CD8+ T cells sorted from blood, taken in a trial of the OX40 agonist ivuxolimab. The CDR3 region has the DNA TGTGCCAGCAGTGAATTGGCGGACAATGAGCAGTTCTTC. Encoded protein: CASSELADNEQFF.